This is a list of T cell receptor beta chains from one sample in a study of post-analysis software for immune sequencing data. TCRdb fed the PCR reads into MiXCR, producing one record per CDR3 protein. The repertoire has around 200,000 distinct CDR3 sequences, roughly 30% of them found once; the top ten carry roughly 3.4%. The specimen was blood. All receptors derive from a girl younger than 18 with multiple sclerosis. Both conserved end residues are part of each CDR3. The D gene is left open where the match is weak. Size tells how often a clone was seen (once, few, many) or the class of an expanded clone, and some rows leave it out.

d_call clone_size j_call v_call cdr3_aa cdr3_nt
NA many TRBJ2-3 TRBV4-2 CASSQGVDWDTQYF TGTGCCAGCAGCCAAGGGGTCGATTGGGATACGCAGTATTTT
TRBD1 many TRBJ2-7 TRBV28 CASIRGGAPYEQYF TGTGCCAGCATTCGAGGGGGCGCCCCCTACGAGCAGTACTTC
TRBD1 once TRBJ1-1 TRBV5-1 CASSSKQGLNTEAFF TGCGCCAGCAGCTCGAAACAGGGGCTGAACACTGAAGCTTTCTTT
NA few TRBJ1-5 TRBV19 CASSSGPAGNQPQHF TGTGCCAGTAGTTCGGGACCCGCGGGCAATCAGCCCCAGCATTTT
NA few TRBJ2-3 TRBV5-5 CASSLTGYASDTQYF TGTGCCAGCAGCTTAACAGGGTATGCCTCAGATACGCAGTATTTT
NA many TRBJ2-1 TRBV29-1 CSVEELPNEQFF TGCAGCGTTGAAGAGCTGCCCAATGAGCAGTTCTTC
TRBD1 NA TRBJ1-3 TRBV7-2 CASSAGTGRASGNTIYF TGTGCCAGCAGCGCGGGGACAGGGAGGGCCTCTGGAAACACCATATATTTT
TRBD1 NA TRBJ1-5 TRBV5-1 CASSLWGQYNQPQHF TGCGCCAGCAGCTTATGGGGACAGTACAATCAGCCCCAGCATTTT
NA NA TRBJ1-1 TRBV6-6 CATRRLGGNTEAFF TGTGCCACCCGGAGGCTGGGAGGTAACACTGAAGCTTTCTTT
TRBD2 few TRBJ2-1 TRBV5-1 CASSLVWTSGREEFF TGCGCCAGCAGCTTGGTTTGGACTAGCGGGAGAGAGGAGTTCTTC